What follows is one T cell receptor beta chain and its context. These data are taken from a study of blood T cell repertoires in COVID-19. At the level of the study: Whether acute or convalescent, the COVID-19 samples came from the United States, Italy and Spain. T cells, B-cell-depleted T cells, or PBMCs supplied cDNA or gDNA.

CDR3 size: 16 residues. Unmatched junction bases numbered 9, after V lost 3 bases and J lost 7 bases. Germline values: CDR1 SGHNT, CDR2 YYREEE (reference sequence). In the source study's methods: Amplification of reference gene primers was used by the study to estimate nucleated cell counts. Clones were sequenced by immunoSEQ multiplex PCR, and TCRdb holds only the in-frame ones, with some missing. V, J and clone size are taken as reported in that table, and D and trimming were inferred from the DNA itself. The data show 30,000 to 35,000 clones, roughly 80% seen once. The chain employs TRBV5-4 and TRBJ2-2; 10 bases fit TRBD2. The source is a man in his fifties with acute or convalescent COVID-19. Input material: peripheral blood. CDR3 sequence reads: CASSSGLAEAFGELFF. The CDR3 DNA follows: TGTGCCAGCAGCTCTGGACTAGCGGAAGCATTCGGGGAGCTGTTTTTT.